This T cell receptor (beta chain) stems from a study of cytomegalovirus exposure and HLA in healthy donors (dated by TCRdb to about 2017). Background for the entire study: An earlier analysis of some 550 of the donors reported about 290 Gb of sequence data and around 110 million unique TCR beta sequences from about 200 million T cells. A later genetic analysis took genome-wide SNP genotypes for about three fifths of the 666 donors and used that subset as a discovery cohort. Donor age, sex, ethnicity and CMV serostatus were compiled together with the repertoire data. All discovery cohort repertoires had been generated using a single sequencing platform. An earlier analysis of about 600 of the donors used high-throughput TCR beta sequencing to judge whether each TCR beta V gene segment behaved as functional or pseudogenic. High-throughput TCR immunosequencing, statistical association of individual TCRs with disease status, and machine learning were combined to predict cytomegalovirus infection status. Along with the approximately 700-subject first cohort, a separate validation cohort of around 120 different subjects was used. About 280 gigabases of sequencing data and tens of millions of unique TCR sequences made up an early release that covered approximately 650 HLA-typed donors. Of the roughly 400 genotyped donors, 70% to 90% were placed in the genetic ancestry cluster associated with self-reported Caucasian donors. The number of donors typed differed by locus, with 629-630 for A, B, C, DRB1 and DQB1, around 520 for DQA1, about 610 for DPA1, and roughly 450 for DPB1. The T cell repertoires of some 700 subjects were profiled by immunosequencing and related to cytomegalovirus serostatus. In the later analysis, no new phenotypic data were used to find candidate immune exposures; instead, reliance was placed on TCR beta sequences and their occurrence across donors. Both class I and class II loci were covered by HLA typing, at four-digit resolution. The study aimed to test whether signatures of past pathogen exposure could be identified by cataloging public T cell receptors. Because of strong linkage in the cohort, four or five DR-DQ haplotypes were treated as single units for association and clustering. Among roughly 370 genotyped donors of the cohort, an average of approximately 250,000 unique TCR beta nucleotide sequences were sequenced per donor, around 18% of them non-productive. To study patterns of TCR occurrence, a later analysis re-analyzed previously published TCR beta repertoires from under 750 donors and added high-resolution HLA genotyping.

With respect to this clone: Its target antigen remains unknown. Per-nucleotide qualities are absent, and no much larger clonotype sits a single base away.

What the study reported, not specific to this receptor: When HLA alleles, especially DR and DQ, strongly co-occurred, TCR associations were difficult to assign to individual alleles. According to a later analysis, TCR association rates differed among HLA loci, with DRB1 alleles showing the most associated TCRs and HLA-C alleles showing the fewest. Linkage disequilibrium might explain the correlated functional status among segregating V segments, but an unknown experimental factor could not be ruled out. A cluster of highly shared sequence variants was judged likely to be a technical artifact of the sequencing pipeline. In vitro tests confirmed that a few of the cytomegalovirus-associated TCR beta chains recognize cytomegalovirus antigens. In a later analysis, HLA-associated TCR beta chains showed more clonal expansion and lower generation probabilities than non-associated chains that were equally common. Because counts were too low, roughly 17 rarely observed V segments, including chromosome 9 orphons, were left out of the earlier analysis of approximately 500 of the donors. Presence/absence analyses assumed roughly uniform sequencing depth across donors, an assumption that may not hold. The study listed over 150 TCR beta chains as associated with cytomegalovirus. The 87-base-pair reads could not distinguish some IMGT-functional V segments, including TRBV6-2 and TRBV6-3, so those segments were excluded. In a later analysis, several top co-occurrence clusters were reported to appear linked to parvovirus B19, influenza, CMV and Epstein-Barr virus. For the cohort, immune exposure information was limited to CMV serostatus. V-gene and J-gene trimming of TCR beta chains was associated with a missense DCLRE1C variant in a later genetic analysis, and the association was replicated in an independent cohort. The classifier was reported to diagnose cytomegalovirus status with high specificity and sensitivity in both the original cohort and the validation cohort. Because some donors lacked HLA typing at each locus, the association tests relied only on the typed subset. An earlier analysis of some 590 of the donors showed that most TCR beta V segments appeared in productive rearrangements either about 90% or about 30% of the time, which broadly matched IMGT annotations. Most TCR sequences were observed very rarely across donors, whereas some public TCRs were present in many individuals. Most CMV-associated TCR beta chains appeared to be HLA-restricted in a later analysis, and the HLA associations seemed to be driven largely by CMV exposure. A later genetic analysis reported fewer N-insertions in productive TCRs among donors in an Asian-associated ancestry cluster than the roughly 620-donor mean. A further reported finding was that TCR beta sequences accurately predicted the HLA-A and HLA-B alleles for most subjects in the first cohort. The cohort was sequenced for TCR beta chains only, and without alpha or paired-chain data the features that could be detected were limited. According to the authors, the approach could potentially be generalized to other disease states and immunological phenotypes. Specific HLA alleles were associated with more than 15,000 TCR beta sequences at a false discovery rate of 0.05 in a later analysis.

The germline V gene supplies CDR1 SGHTA and CDR2 FQGNSA. The CDR3 has 19 amino acids, counting the end cysteine and phenylalanine. The entry retains the CDR3 DNA only, 57 bases that are in frame from base 1. Trimming leaves V shorter by 5 bases and J shorter by 6 bases, with the junction holding 21 bases beyond the gene matches. The receptor library was made with the immunoSEQ multiplex PCR assay. The multiplex PCR relied on a mix of 60 forward primers for TCR Vbeta segments and 13 reverse primers for TCR Jbeta segments. A multiplex PCR assay on genomic DNA amplified the CDR3 region of rearranged TCR beta genes. On the Illumina HiSeq System, the amplified TCR beta libraries were sequenced as 87-base-pair reads. The paper's processing steps were these. Across the 500 to 850 repertoires, a later analysis counted tens of millions of unique TCR beta chains, around 11 million of which were shared by at least two donors. A nearest-neighbor algorithm error-corrected the raw reads and collapsed the reads into unique sequences, merging closely related sequences to remove PCR and sequencing errors. V, D and J gene segments were assigned by aligning CDR3 sequences to IMGT reference sequences. For a sequence to be retained, a match of at least six nucleotides to both a V gene segment and a J gene segment was required. Rearrangements were classified as productive when the CDR3 lacked stop codons and remained in frame with V and J, and all other rearrangements were classified as non-productive. CDR3 was defined by IMGT convention, running from the second conserved V-encoded cysteine to the conserved J-encoded phenylalanine. Sequences without an unambiguous match to a single V gene segment were excluded from the earlier analysis of about 600 of the donors. An earlier analysis of approximately 590 of the donors classified V segments as functional when productive rearrangements were above 56.7% and as segregating when the standard deviation between donors was above 5%. A statistical classification framework was developed to diagnose cytomegalovirus status using the catalog of TCR beta chain sequences. A later analysis assigned V and J genes by comparing TCR nucleotide sequences with IMGT/GENE-DB human TR gene sequences. Using the TCRdist pipeline, a later analysis assigned CDR3 sequences along with most-parsimonious VDJ recombination scenarios. In a later analysis, each TCR beta chain was defined by its CDR3 amino acid sequence together with its V-gene family, and reads lacking a unique V-gene family were excluded. To address suspected cross-contamination and a sequencing artifact, a later analysis removed several hundred highly shared, low-generation-probability nucleotide sequences. In a later analysis, a clonal expansion index for each public chain was calculated from normalized within-repertoire ranks of inferred template counts. In a later analysis, generation probabilities were computed using a VDJ recombination model fitted to out-of-frame rearrangements, and the results were checked against IGoR. In a later analysis, hypergeometric tests were used to score TCR-TCR, TCR-HLA and TCR-CMV co-occurrence, with a repertoire-size bias correction applied to TCR pairs. A later analysis estimated false discovery rates by permuting HLA or CMV assignments 20 times. In a later analysis, co-occurring TCRs were grouped using DBSCAN, with TCRdist sequence similarity added in when clustering inside HLA-allele-positive subsets. For co-occurrence clustering, repertoires with fewer than 30,000 or more than 120,000 public chains were excluded, along with four or five repertoires with anomalous nucleotide sharing. In its TCRdb copy, this immuneACCESS table keeps in-frame sequences only and misses some clones. Where compared with another copy, unresolved V genes explain less than half of these, and the others have no known cause. Clonal size and the V and J genes are those of that table, whereas D and trimming came from the DNA. This sample has under 200,000 clones in its table, and roughly 77% of those were observed once. The ten biggest clones cover 1% of the sample.

The cohort comprised around 690 healthy bone marrow donors. At the time of sampling, all cohort members were nominally healthy, though unrecorded immune exposures were likely present. The donor was CMV seropositive and was included in the group of some 290 seropositive cohort members. A peripheral blood sample was provided by each donor, and peripheral blood mononuclear cells were used for TCR beta sequencing. The Qiagen DNeasy Blood Extraction Kit was used to extract genomic DNA from the blood cell samples. The V gene is TRBV7-2 and the J gene is TRBJ1-5, and 8 junctional nucleotides match TRBD1. The specimen was PBMCs. This sequence was found in a woman aged 50 to 65 in good health and CMV-seropositive. CDR3 region: CASSPAARGGQGGRQPQHF. The DNA reads as follows: TGTGCCAGCAGCCCGGCCGCTCGGGGTGGACAGGGAGGACGTCAGCCCCAGCATTTT.